These T cell receptor beta chains were read from a single sample in a study of blood T cell repertoires in COVID-19. Assay: immunoSEQ multiplex PCR; the TCRdb copy retains only in-frame clones and omits some. This sample carries 250,000 to 300,000 clones, just over 90% of them seen once, and the ten largest clones take 2.3%. Sequencing used PBMCs or T cells enriched from blood (not recorded which). The source is a woman aged 40 to 50 with acute COVID-19. Each CDR3 is given with its conserved first and last residue. D genes are given only for firm matches. Expanded clones are given a class, and other clones once, few, many or no size at all.

-	TRBV29-1	-	TRBJ1-1	TGCAGCGTAGCGGGGACACTAGGGTCCGAAGCTTTCTTT	CSVAGTLGSEAFF
TRBD1	TRBV19	-	TRBJ2-7	TGTGCCAGTAGTACCCCGGGACAGGGACTGGGCGAGCAGTACTTC	CASSTPGQGLGEQYF
-	TRBV30	-	TRBJ1-3	TGTGCCTGGAGGGGGGCACCTGGAAACACCATATATTTT	CAWRGAPGNTIYF
-	TRBV19	once	TRBJ1-5	TGTGCCAGTACGATCCGCGGTGATAGACAGCCCCAGCATTTT	CASTIRGDRQPQHF
-	TRBV2	-	TRBJ1-5	TGTGCCAGCAAAGGACAGCACAATCAGCCCCAGCATTTT	CASKGQHNQPQHF
TRBD2	TRBV28	-	TRBJ2-3	TGTGCCAGCAGCCCACGACGGGGGACTAGCGGGGGTGGTGACACAGATACGCAGTATTTT	CASSPRRGTSGGGDTDTQYF
-	TRBV6-5	-	TRBJ2-2	TGTGCCAGCCAGCAAGGGGGGGACACCGGGGAGCTGTTTTTT	CASQQGGDTGELFF
TRBD1	TRBV6-2/TRBV6-3	-	TRBJ1-2	TGTGCCAGCAGCCAAGACAGGGTATATGGCTACACCTTC	CASSQDRVYGYTF
TRBD1	TRBV18	-	TRBJ2-2	TGTGCCAGCTCACCAGACAGGGCGAACACCGGGGAGCTGTTTTTT	CASSPDRANTGELFF
TRBD1	TRBV19	-	TRBJ2-3	TGTGCCAGTAGTGGGGACAGGGGATGGGATACGCAGTATTTT	CASSGDRGWDTQYF
-	TRBV5-1	-	TRBJ1-3	TGCGCCAGCAGCTTGGCACATAGCGAAGGAAACACCATATATTTT	CASSLAHSEGNTIYF
TRBD2	TRBV12-5	-	TRBJ2-3	TGTGCTAGTGGTCAAGGGGCTAGCGGGAGGGCCACAGATACGCAGTATTTT	CASGQGASGRATDTQYF
TRBD2	TRBV11-3	-	TRBJ2-2	TGTGCCAGCAGCTTAGAAGGGCTAGCGGGCCGGACCGGGGAGCTGTTTTTT	CASSLEGLAGRTGELFF
-	TRBV4-1	-	TRBJ2-7	TGCGCCAGCAGCCCCAGGACCGGAGGCTACGAGCAGTACTTC	CASSPRTGGYEQYF
TRBD1	TRBV5-6	-	TRBJ2-7	TGTGCCAGCAGCGGGGACAGGGGATACGAGCAGTACTTC	CASSGDRGYEQYF
-	TRBV6-5	once	TRBJ2-2	TGTGCCAGCAGCCCCCGGGGTCCCGGGGAGCTGTTTTTT	CASSPRGPGELFF
-	TRBV7-9	-	TRBJ2-1	TGTGCCAGCAGCCCCCCAGACCACAACGGCGGCGGGAATGAGCAGTTCTTC	CASSPPDHNGGGNEQFF
-	TRBV7-9	-	TRBJ2-6	TGTGCCAGCAGCTTAGTTGCAGGGTTGCCCTCTGGGGCCAACGTCCTGACTTTC	CASSLVAGLPSGANVLTF
-	TRBV12-3/TRBV12-4	-	TRBJ1-2	TGTGCCAGCAGTTTAGGGGCTGGGTTCGGCTACACCTTC	CASSLGAGFGYTF
-	TRBV28	-	TRBJ2-7	TGTGCCAGCAGTTTTTCTCCCTACGAGCAGTACTTC	CASSFSPYEQYF
TRBD1	TRBV11-2	few	TRBJ2-5	TGTGCCAGCAGCCGCGACAGGGAAGCAGTTCACTTC	CASSRDREAVHF
-	TRBV23-1	once	TRBJ1-3	TGCGCCAGCAGTGCTACGCACTCTGGAAACACCATATATTTT	CASSATHSGNTIYF
-	TRBV5-1	few	TRBJ1-5	TGCGCCAGCAGCTTCAGCGGGCCAAATCAGCCCCAGCATTTT	CASSFSGPNQPQHF
-	TRBV7-9	-	TRBJ2-3	TGTGCCAGCAGCTTAACCACGAAACAGGGTGTTACAGATACGCAGTATTTT	CASSLTTKQGVTDTQYF
-	TRBV28	-	TRBJ1-2	TGTGCCAGCAGTTCCTCAGGGACTAAGACAATATTC	CASSSSGTKTIF
TRBD1	TRBV7-9	-	TRBJ2-7	TGTGCCAGCAGCTTGATCACCGACAGGGTAGATCCCTACGAGCAGTACTTC	CASSLITDRVDPYEQYF
TRBD1	TRBV7-2	few	TRBJ1-6	TGTGCCAGCAGTACAGGGGTTAGGTCACCCCTCCACTTT	CASSTGVRSPLHF
TRBD1	TRBV6-5	-	TRBJ2-5	TGTGCCAGCAGTTCGCTCTCGACAGGGCCCCAGGAGACCCAGTACTTC	CASSSLSTGPQETQYF
-	TRBV5-1	-	TRBJ1-6	TGCGCCAGCAGCTTGGGGGTTGGTAGCCCACCCCTCCACTTT	CASSLGVGSPPLHF
-	TRBV29-1	-	TRBJ2-7	TGCAGCGTTGTACTAAACGACTCCTACGAGCAGTACTTC	CSVVLNDSYEQYF
TRBD2	TRBV23-1	once	TRBJ2-1	TGCGCCAGCAGTCAACCCGGGACTAGCGGGGTCAATGAGCAGTTCTTC	CASSQPGTSGVNEQFF
-	TRBV19	-	TRBJ1-4	TGTGCCAGTAATTTGGGGGGTCTGGGTGAAAAACTGTTTTTT	CASNLGGLGEKLFF
TRBD2	TRBV5-3	few	TRBJ2-5	TGTGCCAGAAGCTTGGCTGGGACCGAAACAGGACTAGCGGGGCGGTTCCAAGAGACCCAGTACTTC	CARSLAGTETGLAGRFQETQYF
TRBD2	TRBV9	-	TRBJ2-5	TGTGCCAGCAGCGTAGTACTAGCGGGAGTAGAGACCCAGTACTTC	CASSVVLAGVETQYF
-	TRBV2	-	TRBJ1-1	TGTGCCAGCAGTTTATCAGGGGTTGGTGAAGCTTTCTTT	CASSLSGVGEAFF
TRBD1	TRBV7-9	-	TRBJ1-4	TGTGCCAGCAGCTTGGGGGACAGGGGGCGCCGAAATGAAAAACTGTTTTTT	CASSLGDRGRRNEKLFF
TRBD1	TRBV6-5	-	TRBJ1-2	TGTGCCAGCAGCCCGACAGGGGACTATGGCTACACCTTC	CASSPTGDYGYTF
TRBD1	TRBV7-3	-	TRBJ1-2	TGTGCCAGCAGCCCAGGGGGGATTTCCAACTATGGCTACACCTTC	CASSPGGISNYGYTF
TRBD1	TRBV7-9	-	TRBJ2-5	TGTGCCAGCAGCTTTGGACAGGGGGCTCAAGAGACCCAGTACTTC	CASSFGQGAQETQYF
-	TRBV30	-	TRBJ1-5	TGTGCCAGCTCGAGGGCAGGTTTAAATCAGCCCCAGCATTTT	CASSRAGLNQPQHF
-	TRBV18	-	TRBJ1-5	TGTGCCAGCTCACTAAATCAGGGGCTCGGTCAGCCCCAGCATTTT	CASSLNQGLGQPQHF
-	TRBV4-2	-	TRBJ2-7	TGTGCCAGCAGCCTCCTGCCCCTTACGGGCGAGCAGTACTTC	CASSLLPLTGEQYF
-	TRBV15	-	TRBJ1-5	TGTGCCACCAGCAGACCCGACATCGGCCAGCCCCAGCATTTT	CATSRPDIGQPQHF
TRBD2	TRBV6-2/TRBV6-3	once	TRBJ2-1	TGTGCCAGCAGTTCCGGGACTAGCGGTTACAATGAGCAGTTCTTC	CASSSGTSGYNEQFF
TRBD1	TRBV6-5	-	TRBJ2-1	TGTGCCAGCAGTTACCAGGGGGCGCGGAATGAGCAGTTCTTC	CASSYQGARNEQFF
-	TRBV3-1/TRBV3-2	-	TRBJ2-7	TGTGCCAGCAGCCAGGCTCCAGGCCACGAGCAGTACTTC	CASSQAPGHEQYF
-	TRBV30	-	TRBJ1-1	TGTGCCTGGAGTGCCGGACAGAACACTGAAGCTTTCTTT	CAWSAGQNTEAFF
-	TRBV12-3/TRBV12-4	-	TRBJ1-5	TGTGCCAGCAGTCAAGGGGAAGATCAGCCCCAGCATTTT	CASSQGEDQPQHF
-	TRBV20-1	-	TRBJ2-1	TGCAGTGCTGAGCAGGGCCCTGAGCAGTTCTTC	CSAEQGPEQFF
-	TRBV12-3/TRBV12-4	-	TRBJ1-4	TGTGCCAGCAGGTCGACTAATGAAAAACTGTTTTTT	CASRSTNEKLFF
-	TRBV5-4	few	TRBJ1-3	TGTGCCAGCAGCTTGGGGAGGTCTGGAAACACCATATATTTT	CASSLGRSGNTIYF
-	TRBV4-3	-	TRBJ1-2	TGCGCCAGCAGCCAAGAAACGGGGTTCTATGGCTACACCTTC	CASSQETGFYGYTF
-	TRBV7-3	-	TRBJ2-5	TGTGCCAGCAGCCCTAGCAGCCAAGAGACCCAGTACTTC	CASSPSSQETQYF
-	TRBV19	-	TRBJ1-5	TGTGCCAGTAGTAACAGGGAGAATCAGCCCCAGCATTTT	CASSNRENQPQHF